The rows below give T cell receptor beta chains drawn from one sample of a study of shared clonotypes between healthy human individuals. Clones were sequenced by immunoSEQ multiplex PCR, and TCRdb holds only the in-frame ones, with some missing. The sample lists hundreds of thousands of clones, around 77% occurring once. Input material: PBMCs. These receptors were collected from a woman between 40 and 55 years old in good health. Some clones in this sample may be carry-over from other donors' samples. The CDR3 runs from the conserved cysteine through the conserved F or W. D genes are given only for firm matches. The listing skips clone size in some rows; elsewhere it reads once, few, many or a size class.

size | D | J | V | DNA | CDR3
once | - | TRBJ2-1 | TRBV27 | TGTGCCAGCAGTTTGTCAGGGTACTCCTACAATGAGCAGTTCTTC | CASSLSGYSYNEQFF
- | - | TRBJ2-5 | TRBV11-2 | TGTGCCAGCAGCTCCCCAGTCGGGCAGACCCAGTACTTC | CASSSPVGQTQYF
- | TRBD2 | TRBJ2-3 | TRBV9 | TGTGCCAGCAGCGTAGTAGCGGGGGTGGATACGCAGTATTTT | CASSVVAGVDTQYF
- | - | TRBJ2-3 | TRBV5-6 | TGTGCCAGCAGCTTGACAGGGAGGACAAATACGCAGTATTTT | CASSLTGRTNTQYF
once | - | TRBJ1-1 | TRBV28 | TGTGCCAGCAGTTTAAACCTTGAAGCTTTCTTT | CASSLNLEAFF
- | - | TRBJ2-3 | TRBV29-1 | TGCAGCGTTGGGGCGCGCACAGATACGCAGTATTTT | CSVGARTDTQYF
- | - | TRBJ2-5 | TRBV28 | TGTGCCAGCAGTCCCCCGCACCAGGCTTTCGGGGAGACCCAGTACTTC | CASSPPHQAFGETQYF
- | - | TRBJ2-1 | TRBV30 | TGTGCCTGGAGTCCGGGACAACACAATGAGCAGTTCTTC | CAWSPGQHNEQFF
- | - | TRBJ2-5 | TRBV12-5 | TGTGCTAGTGGTTTGGGAGAGACCCAGTACTTC | CASGLGETQYF
few | TRBD2 | TRBJ2-5 | TRBV5-1 | TGCGCCAGCAGCTTGGACGGGAGGACTCTAGGCGGAGAGACCCAGTACTTC | CASSLDGRTLGGETQYF
- | TRBD2 | TRBJ2-3 | TRBV14 | TGTGCCAGCAGCCAAGGGACTAGCGGCACAGATACGCAGTATTTT | CASSQGTSGTDTQYF
- | - | TRBJ2-1 | TRBV2 | TGTGCCAGCAGTGGAGGCGGGGCTACCTACTACAATGAGCAGTTCTTC | CASSGGGATYYNEQFF
- | TRBD1 | TRBJ2-7 | TRBV28 | TGTGCCAGCAGTTCCGGGACAGCGGAGCAGTACTTC | CASSSGTAEQYF
- | - | TRBJ2-7 | TRBV6-1 | TGTGCCAGCGGATGGGGGACCACCTCCTACGAGCAGTACTTC | CASGWGTTSYEQYF
- | - | TRBJ1-1 | TRBV6-5 | TGTGCCAGCAGTTACTCGTATCGTAGAGAAGCTTTCTTT | CASSYSYRREAFF
- | - | TRBJ1-6 | TRBV4-1 | TGCGCCAGCAGCCGGGGCCATTGGGGTGATAATTCACCCCTCCACTTT | CASSRGHWGDNSPLHF
- | TRBD1 | TRBJ1-5 | TRBV7-2 | TGTGCCAGCAGCTTAGAGGTGGGACAGTTTCAGCCCCAGCATTTT | CASSLEVGQFQPQHF
- | - | TRBJ2-4 | TRBV15 | TGTGCCACCAGCAGAGGGGGGGGGCGCACCGTTCAGGTAGTACAGTACTTC | CATSRGGGRTVQVVQYF
- | - | TRBJ2-2 | TRBV28 | TGTGCCAGCAGCCTCACCCCTCTCCGGACAGAAAACACCGGGGAGCTGTTTTTT | CASSLTPLRTENTGELFF
- | - | TRBJ2-6 | TRBV7-3 | TGTGCCAGCAGCATGATCGCTGGGGCCAACGTCCTGACTTTC | CASSMIAGANVLTF
once | - | TRBJ1-3 | TRBV29-1 | TGCAGCGTTGAAGGGGCAGGGGGAAACACCATATATTTT | CSVEGAGGNTIYF
- | - | TRBJ2-7 | TRBV27 | TGTGCCAGCAGTTTATGGGGGTCCTACGAGCAGTACTTC | CASSLWGSYEQYF
few | TRBD1 | TRBJ2-3 | TRBV11-3 | TGTGCCAGCAGCTTCTCAAAAGAGGGACAGGGTCCGGATACGCAGTATTTT | CASSFSKEGQGPDTQYF
- | - | TRBJ2-2 | TRBV6-6 | TGTGCCAGCAGTTACTCGCCCACTGGAGACACCGGGGAGCTGTTTTTT | CASSYSPTGDTGELFF
- | TRBD2 | TRBJ2-1 | TRBV5-1 | TGCGCCAGCAGCTTGGTGGGGACTAGCGGGAACAATGAGCAGTTCTTC | CASSLVGTSGNNEQFF
- | TRBD1 | TRBJ2-2 | TRBV15 | TGTGCCACCAGCAGAGATGTGGGACAGGGGCTTACCGGGGAGCTGTTTTTT | CATSRDVGQGLTGELFF
many | - | TRBJ2-3 | TRBV30 | TGTGCCTGGAGTGGTAAAGGTTGGGCAGATACGCAGTATTTT | CAWSGKGWADTQYF
- | - | TRBJ1-4 | TRBV5-1 | TGCGCCAGCAGCTTGGAATCGGGTGGAGCTACTAATGAAAAACTGTTTTTT | CASSLESGGATNEKLFF
- | - | TRBJ2-7 | TRBV2 | TGTGCCAGCAGTAACCGCGGCAGCTCCTACGAGCAGTACTTC | CASSNRGSSYEQYF
once | TRBD2 | TRBJ2-3 | TRBV4-3 | TGCGCCAGCAGCCAAGCCCCCTCGGCGGGAGGAAGGGTAGATACGCAGTATTTT | CASSQAPSAGGRVDTQYF
many | - | TRBJ2-3 | TRBV18 | TGTGCCAGCTCACCACGACTGTCCACAGATACGCAGTATTTT | CASSPRLSTDTQYF
- | - | TRBJ1-4 | TRBV30 | TGTGCCTGGAGCCTGACAGCAGAAAAACTGTTTTTT | CAWSLTAEKLFF
- | - | TRBJ2-1 | TRBV6-5 | TGTGCCAGCAGTTCCTCCCTCGAAGGAGCCCGATCGTTCTTC | CASSSSLEGARSFF
- | - | TRBJ2-3 | TRBV27 | TGTGCCAGCAGTGACAGCACAGATACGCAGTATTTT | CASSDSTDTQYF
- | - | TRBJ1-5 | TRBV4-2 | TGTGCCAGCAGCCAGACCGGTCACTCCGGGGGCGCCCCGCATCAGCCCCAGCATTTT | CASSQTGHSGGAPHQPQHF
- | - | TRBJ2-3 | TRBV25-1 | TGTGCCAGCAGTGATCCTGCAGGGGAGACGCAGTATTTT | CASSDPAGETQYF
- | - | TRBJ1-1 | TRBV10-3 | TGTGCCTCCAGGGGGAACACTGAAGCTTTCTTT | CASRGNTEAFF
- | TRBD2 | TRBJ2-2 | TRBV25-1 | TGTGCCAGCAGTGACCTAGGGACTAGCGGGAAGGCCGGGGAGCTGTTTTTT | CASSDLGTSGKAGELFF